The T cell receptor (beta chain) described here comes from a study of T cell repertoires in cytomegalovirus infection (dated by TCRdb to the late 2010s). Regarding the research as a whole: Recently identified HLA-C-restricted CMV epitopes, whose presentation resists viral immunomodulation, were targeted by peptide stimulations together with well-studied HLA-B-restricted epitopes. Because public TCR beta signatures pointed to carriage of CMV infection together with the matching HLA type, the HLA type of each donor mattered for the analysis.

Study-wide findings and limitations: The ex vivo response was dominated by HLA-C-restricted CMV-specific TCR beta clonotypes, which also provided the single most frequent clonotype in two of eight donors. Cumulative frequency of public TCR beta family members discriminated carriers of CMV infection plus the relevant HLA type in this cohort and an independent approximately 400-donor cohort.

On this clonotype: The antigen it binds to is not known. Base qualities are not recorded, but no much larger clone differs from it by a single base.

From the germline V gene, CDR1 is SGDLS and CDR2 is YYNGEE. The CDR3 goes from the cysteine to the phenylalanine over 12 residues. Only the CDR3 DNA stays, 36 bases, in frame from base 1. V is pared back by 4 bases and J by 7 bases, with 9 bases lying between the germline termini. Sequencing relied on an Illumina HiSeq 1500. The public sequencing data were trimmed at Q25 with fastp and processed into clonotypes with MiXCR by TCRdb, which kept only in-frame beta chains. Each CDR3 protein appears once, grouped with its most common genes and DNA. The sample has around 69,000 distinct CDR3 sequences on record, around 20% of them singletons. Approximately 61% of the sample is held by the ten biggest clonotypes. The treatment or condition label, read with the paper, signifies: in vitro stimulation with specific CMV peptide epitopes to enrich CMV-specific T cells.

The specimen was CD8+ T cells from cultured PBMCs, collected from culture after CMV antigen stimulation. The chain links TRBV9 with TRBJ2-1; the D gene identity is not certain. This TCR was recovered from a human donor in good health (CMV status not recorded). Some clones in this sample may be carry-over from other donors' samples. The bases read TGTGCCAGCAGCCCAGACAAAAATGAGCAGTTCTTC. Its product reads: CASSPDKNEQFF.